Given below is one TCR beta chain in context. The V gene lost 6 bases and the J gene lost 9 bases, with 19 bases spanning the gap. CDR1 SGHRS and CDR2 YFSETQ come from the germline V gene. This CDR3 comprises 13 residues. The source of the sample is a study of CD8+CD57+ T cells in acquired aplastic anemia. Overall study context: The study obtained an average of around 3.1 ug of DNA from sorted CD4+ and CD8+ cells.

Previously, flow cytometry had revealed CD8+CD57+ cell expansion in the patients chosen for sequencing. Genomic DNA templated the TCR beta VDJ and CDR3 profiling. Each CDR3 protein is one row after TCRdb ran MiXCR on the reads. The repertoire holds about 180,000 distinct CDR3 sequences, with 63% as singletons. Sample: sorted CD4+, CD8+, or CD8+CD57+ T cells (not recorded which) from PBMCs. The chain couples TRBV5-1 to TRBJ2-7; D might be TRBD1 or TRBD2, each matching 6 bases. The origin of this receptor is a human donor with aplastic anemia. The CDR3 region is CASTQEGGSGQYF. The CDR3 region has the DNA TGCGCCAGCACACAAGAGGGGGGTAGCGGGCAGTACTTC.